The 22 T cell receptor beta chains below all came from one sample that was sequenced in a study of shared clonotypes between healthy human individuals. CD45RO-negative cells were positively selected for CCR7, leaving out terminally differentiated effector memory CD45RA+ cells. The protocol was immunoSEQ multiplex PCR, while the TCRdb copy is restricted to in-frame clones and leaves out a portion. The table includes about 2 million clones, roughly 95% detected once. Sample: naive CD8+ T cells sorted from blood. These receptors all come from a man between 18 and 29 years old in good health.

The gene calls are TRBV6-5 and TRBJ2-2; possible D gene TRBD1, 6 bases. CDR3 length equals 13 residues. Germline lookup yields CDR1 MNHEY and CDR2 SVGAGI. V lost 7 bases and J lost 7, with 13 bases in between. CDR3 region: CASTSARGGELFF. The CDR3 region has the DNA TGTGCCAGCACGTCTGCCAGGGGCGGGGAGCTGTTTTTT.

This sequence joins TRBV11-1 and TRBJ2-1; 8 bases are a match to TRBD2. This CDR3 is 16 amino acids long. Germline loops: CDR1 SGHAT, CDR2 FQDESV (reference sequence). The ends lost 1 base at V and 3 bases at J; junction bases unmatched: 5. The CDR3 DNA follows: TGTGCCAGCAGCTTAGATAGGAGCGGGGGCTACAATGAGCAGTTCTTC. Translating it yields CASSLDRSGGYNEQFF. The variable domain in full, completed from reference TRBV11-1 and TRBJ2-1, reads EAEVAQSPRYKITEKSQAVAFWCDPISGHATLYWYRQILGQGPELLVQFQDESVVDDSQLPKDRFSAERLKGVDSTLKIQPAELGDSAMYLCASSLDRSGGYNEQFFGPGTRLTVL.

The chain employs TRBV6-1 and TRBJ2-7; no firm D call. Germline V gives CDR1 MNHNS, CDR2 SASEGT. This CDR3 contains 14 residues. Trimming stripped 5 bases from V and 0 bases from J, with 11 bases between. The CDR3 DNA reads as TGTGCCAGCAGTCCCTTTGGCGGCTCCTACGAGCAGTACTTC. It translates to CASSPFGGSYEQYF.

To note about this clone: Within the sample, other DNA sequences also encode this same CDR3. The rearrangement joins TRBV29-1 to TRBJ2-7, with D uncertain. Trimming stripped 0 bases from V and 2 bases from J, with 8 bases between. This CDR3 contains 13 residues. The V gene's germline CDR1 is SQVTM and CDR2 ANQGSEA. CDR3 bases: TGCAGCGTTGAAGAGGGGATCCCCTACGAGCAGTACTTC. Encoded protein: CSVEEGIPYEQYF.

This clone has more than one count but fewer than ten. J is TRBJ2-2 and V is TRBV27; D gene ambiguous. Trimming took 6 bases from V and 7 from J, leaving 9 bases between them. There are 12 residues in the CDR3. From germline, CDR1 is MNHEY and CDR2 SMNVEV (reference sequence). The CDR3 region has the DNA TGTGCCAGCAGCCCGTTTGACGGGGAGCTGTTTTTT. Translated: CASSPFDGELFF.

The chain joins TRBV7-9 to TRBJ2-1, with 7 bases lining up with TRBD2. This CDR3 spans 16 amino acids. CDR1 is SEHNR and CDR2 is FQNEAQ in the germline V gene (reference sequence). Trimming at V came to 5 bases and at J to 2 bases, leaving 9 bases not matched to a gene. In DNA form, the CDR3 reads TGTGCCAGCAGCGGTATAACCGGGACTACCTACAATGAGCAGTTCTTC. Protein product: CASSGITGTTYNEQFF.

The chain uses TRBV4-1 and TRBJ2-6; D remains unclear. In germline, CDR1 is MGHRA, CDR2 YSYEKL. V was clipped by 0 bases and J by 2 bases, with 2 bases between them. There are 14 residues in the CDR3. CDR3 nucleotides: TGCGCCAGCAGCCAAGAACCTGGGGCCAACGTCCTGACTTTC. As protein: CASSQEPGANVLTF.

The rearrangement links TRBV27 to TRBJ2-3; D gene ambiguous. The CDR3 covers 15 residues. Germline CDR1 MNHEY, CDR2 SMNVEV (reference sequence). V was clipped by 3 bases and J by 2 bases, with 12 bases between them. This chain's CDR3 is CASSLWSVATDTQYF. The DNA of the CDR3 is TGTGCCAGCAGTTTGTGGTCAGTAGCCACAGATACGCAGTATTTT.

CDR3 DNA: TGTGCCAGCAGTTACGGGGGACCGCAAGAGACCCAGTACTTC. Protein product: CASSYGGPQETQYF. The rearrangement joins TRBV6-5 to TRBJ2-5, with D perhaps being TRBD1 or TRBD2 (5 bases each). CDR1 is MNHEY and CDR2 is SVGAGI in the germline V gene. There are 14 residues in the CDR3. Deletions cut 2 bases from V and 2 bases from J, with 9 bases between.

V and J are TRBV27 and TRBJ2-7; no clear D. Trimming cost V 2 bases and J 2 bases, with 10 bases left between them. Per germline, CDR1 MNHEY and CDR2 SMNVEV (reference sequence). The CDR3 totals 14 residues. For the CDR3, the DNA is TGTGCCAGCAGTTTAAAGGGCATACCCTACGAGCAGTACTTC. This sequence encodes CASSLKGIPYEQYF.

In regard to this clone: The identical CDR3 is also encoded by other nucleotide sequences in the sample. J is TRBJ2-1 and V is TRBV11-2, with 8 bases fitting TRBD2. Germline V lookup: CDR1 SGHAT, CDR2 FQNNGV. The CDR3 length is 15 residues. V lost 3 bases to trimming and J lost 0 bases; unmatched junction nucleotides: 1. The CDR3 here is CASSFSGSSYNEQFF. CDR3 coding DNA: TGTGCCAGCAGCTTCAGCGGGAGCTCCTACAATGAGCAGTTCTTC.

This clone came up once. This chain connects TRBV29-1 to TRBJ2-1; D gene ambiguous. Per the germline V gene, CDR1 is SQVTM and CDR2 is ANQGSEA. V was cut by 2 bases and J by 8 bases, with 10 bases left in between. The CDR3 sequence is 12 residues long. The CDR3, as DNA: TGCAGCGTTGAATTTGGTATCGATGAGCAGTTCTTC. Its protein product is CSVEFGIDEQFF.

The CDR3 spells CASSLTGQGRTEAFF. CDR3 DNA: TGTGCCAGCAGCTTAACCGGACAGGGAAGGACTGAAGCTTTCTTT. The chain combines TRBV7-3 with TRBJ1-1; 8 bases fit TRBD1. Germline V gene data show CDR1 as SGHTA and CDR2 as FQGTGA. J lost 5 bases, V lost 0 bases, and 5 bases had no gene match. This CDR3 is 15 amino acids long.

The genes are TRBV4-2 and TRBJ2-7; 11 bases match TRBD1. Per the germline V gene, CDR1 is LGHNA and CDR2 is YNFKEQ. The CDR3 has 15 residues. With 4 bases clipped from V and 1 base from J, the junction kept 3 bases outside the gene matches. DNA of the CDR3: TGTGCCAGCAGCCCAGGGACAGGGGGGTCCTACGAGCAGTACTTC. Its translation is CASSPGTGGSYEQYF.

The chain combines TRBV6-5 with TRBJ2-5; no reliable D call. Germline CDR1 and CDR2: MNHEY and SVGAGI. V was shortened by 0 bases and J by 2 bases, with 7 bases between the two germline ends. The CDR3 has 14 residues. The CDR3: CASSYSQEQETQYF. Here the CDR3 DNA reads TGTGCCAGCAGTTACTCGCAGGAACAAGAGACCCAGTACTTC.

The chain recombines TRBV29-1 with TRBJ2-2, with TRBD1 as a possible D gene (7 bases). The CDR3 totals 14 residues. V was shortened by 3 bases and J by 5 bases, with 13 bases between the two germline ends. CDR1 and CDR2 (germline): SQVTM, ANQGSEA. The CDR3 DNA sequence: TGCAGCGTTGATACAGGGGCGGGGACCGGGGAGCTGTTTTTT. It is translated as CSVDTGAGTGELFF.

This clone showed up just once. This rearrangement joins TRBV4-1 to TRBJ2-2, with 10 bases aligning to TRBD2. This CDR3 contains 18 residues. CDR1 and CDR2 (germline): MGHRA, YSYEKL. Trimming cost V 0 bases and J 2 bases; bases outside gene matches: 6. In DNA form, the CDR3 reads TGCGCCAGCAGCCAAGATCTCACTAGCGGGGCTAACACCGGGGAGCTGTTTTTT. This gives the protein CASSQDLTSGANTGELFF.

The chain has TRBV5-1 and TRBJ1-2, with D perhaps TRBD1 (5 bases). Looked up from germline, CDR1 is SGHRS and CDR2 is YFSETQ. CDR3 length: 14 amino acids. The V gene lost 2 bases and the J gene lost 3 bases, with 11 bases spanning the gap. CDR3 amino acids: CASSFGGYDYGYTF. CDR3 in DNA: TGCGCCAGCAGCTTCGGGGGTTACGACTATGGCTACACCTTC.

This clone has just a few counts. The rearrangement joins TRBV9 to TRBJ1-2; weak D call: TRBD1 (5 bases). The CDR3 has 13 amino acids. The germline V and J ends were trimmed by 4 bases and 8 bases, with 15 bases remaining between them. The germline CDR1 and CDR2 sequences are SGDLS and YYNGEE. This CDR3 is CASSPGTAEGYTF. CDR3 in DNA: TGTGCCAGCAGCCCCGGGACCGCCGAGGGCTACACCTTC.

The rearrangement links TRBV27 to TRBJ2-7; D uncertain. There are 12 residues in the CDR3. CDR1 is MNHEY and CDR2 is SMNVEV in the germline V gene (reference sequence). Between the trimmed V and J ends, which lost 8 bases and 2 bases, there was a span of 10 bases. CDR3 region: CASAPHPYEQYF. As DNA, the CDR3 is TGTGCCAGCGCCCCTCACCCCTACGAGCAGTACTTC.

This clone was counted once. The chain couples TRBV7-2 to TRBJ2-7; the D call may be TRBD1 or TRBD2 (5 bases each). The CDR3 loop spans 13 amino acids. V dropped 5 bases and J dropped 5 bases, with 13 bases sitting between them. Germline V gene lookup returns CDR1 SGHTA and CDR2 FQGNSA. This CDR3 is CASSPTGHHEQYF. The CDR3 coding sequence is TGTGCCAGCAGCCCCACGGGGCACCACGAGCAGTACTTC.

The chain couples TRBV5-6 to TRBJ1-2; 9 bases agree with TRBD1. CDR1 is SGHDT and CDR2 is YYEEEE in the germline V gene. V shed 3 bases, J shed 8 bases, and the junction held 5 bases outside the gene matches. The CDR3 covers 13 residues. The DNA for the CDR3 is TGTGCCAGCAGCTCCCGGGACAGGGAAGGCTACACCTTC. It translates to CASSSRDREGYTF.